This passage covers 4 T cell receptor beta chains from one sample sequenced in a study of cytomegalovirus exposure and HLA in healthy donors. A multiplex PCR was run with 60 Vbeta primers and 13 Jbeta primers. Data came from immunoSEQ multiplex PCR; TCRdb stores just in-frame clones and leaves some out. The table shows 160,000 or so clones, with more than 70% occurring only once. Sequencing used PBMCs. The receptors stem from a male donor in good health and CMV-seropositive.

The chain employs TRBV30 and TRBJ2-7; TRBD1 matches at 8 bases. The length of the CDR3 is 14 residues. Germline loops: CDR1 GTSNPN, CDR2 SVGIG (reference sequence). V lost 2 bases, J lost 3 bases, and 6 bases stayed unmatched. The CDR3 loop reads CAWSSATGVYEQYF. CDR3 DNA sequence: TGTGCCTGGAGTTCGGCGACAGGGGTCTACGAGCAGTACTTC.

V and J are TRBV12-5 and TRBJ2-1, with 8 bases identical to TRBD1. Germline CDR1 is LGHNT and CDR2 is FRNRAP. The ends lost 3 bases at V and 7 bases at J; junction bases unmatched: 2. The CDR3 has 13 residues. CDR3 DNA sequence: TGTGCTAGTGGTTTAGACAGGGGTAATGAGCAGTTCTTC. Translating gives CASGLDRGNEQFF.

V and J are TRBV27 and TRBJ2-4, with D possibly matching TRBD1 (6 bases). Germline V CDR1 and CDR2: MNHEY, SMNVEV (reference sequence). V shed 11 bases and J shed 0 bases, with 17 bases lying between them. There are 15 residues in the CDR3. CDR3 sequence (DNA): TGTGCCGGAAGGACAGAACATATAGCCAAAAACATTCAGTACTTC. It encodes CAGRTEHIAKNIQYF.

The V gene is TRBV14, the J gene TRBJ2-7; 9 nucleotides align to TRBD1. The CDR3 length is 16 residues. Per the germline V gene, CDR1 is SGHDN and CDR2 is FVKESK. The trim removed 5 bases at V and 2 bases at J, leaving 10 bases unmatched. In nucleotides, the CDR3 is TGTGCCAGCAGCGCCCGACAGGGGGGTCAGACCTACGAGCAGTACTTC. Translating gives CASSARQGGQTYEQYF.